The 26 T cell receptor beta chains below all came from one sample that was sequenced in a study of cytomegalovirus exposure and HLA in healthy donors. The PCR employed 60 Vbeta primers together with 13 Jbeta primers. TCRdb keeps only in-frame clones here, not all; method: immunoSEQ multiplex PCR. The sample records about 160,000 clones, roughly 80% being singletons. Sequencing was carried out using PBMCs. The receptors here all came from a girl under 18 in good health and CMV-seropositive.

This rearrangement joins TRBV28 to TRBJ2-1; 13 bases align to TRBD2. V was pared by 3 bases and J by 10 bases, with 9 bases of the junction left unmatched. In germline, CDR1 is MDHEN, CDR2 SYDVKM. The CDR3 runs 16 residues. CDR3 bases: TGTGCCAGCAGTTTTCCGGGACTAGCGGGAACAGGGGAGCAGTTCTTC. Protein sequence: CASSFPGLAGTGEQFF.

The CDR3 here is CASSKGGGDGGAQPQHF. CDR3 sequence (DNA): TGTGCCAGCAGCAAAGGAGGAGGGGACGGAGGCGCTCAGCCCCAGCATTTT. The J gene is TRBJ1-5, the V gene TRBV21-1. TRBV21-1 is assigned pseudogene status. The CDR3 runs to 17 residues.

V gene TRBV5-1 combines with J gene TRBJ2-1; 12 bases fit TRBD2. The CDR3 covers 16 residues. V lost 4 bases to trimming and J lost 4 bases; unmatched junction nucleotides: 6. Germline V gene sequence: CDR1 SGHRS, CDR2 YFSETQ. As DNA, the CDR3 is TGCGCCAGCAGCGTGCCCGGGACTAGCGGGTACAATGAGCAGTTCTTC. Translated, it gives CASSVPGTSGYNEQFF.

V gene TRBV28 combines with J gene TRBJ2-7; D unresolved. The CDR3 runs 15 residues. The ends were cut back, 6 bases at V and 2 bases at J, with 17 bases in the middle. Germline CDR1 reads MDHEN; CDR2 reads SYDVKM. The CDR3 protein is CASSVGLPSTYEQYF. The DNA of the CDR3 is TGTGCCAGCAGCGTCGGTCTGCCCTCTACCTACGAGCAGTACTTC.

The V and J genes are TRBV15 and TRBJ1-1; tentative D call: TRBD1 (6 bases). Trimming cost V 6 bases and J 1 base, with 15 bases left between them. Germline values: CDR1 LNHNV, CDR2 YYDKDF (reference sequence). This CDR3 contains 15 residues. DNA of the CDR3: TGTGCCACCAGGATTAGACAGGTCAGGAACACTGAAGCTTTCTTT. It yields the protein CATRIRQVRNTEAFF.

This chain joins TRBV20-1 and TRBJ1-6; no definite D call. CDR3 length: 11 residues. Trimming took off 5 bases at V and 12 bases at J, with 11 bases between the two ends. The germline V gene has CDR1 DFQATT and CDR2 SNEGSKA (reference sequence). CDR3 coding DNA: TGCAGTGCTGCAACTTATGAACCCCTCCACTTT. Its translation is CSAATYEPLHF.

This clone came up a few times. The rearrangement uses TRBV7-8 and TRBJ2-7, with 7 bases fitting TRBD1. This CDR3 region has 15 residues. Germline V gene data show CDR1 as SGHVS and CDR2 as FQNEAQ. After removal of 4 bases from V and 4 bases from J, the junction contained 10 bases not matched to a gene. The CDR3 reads CASSSPTSGGYEQYF. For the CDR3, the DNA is TGTGCCAGCAGCTCGCCCACTTCAGGGGGTTACGAGCAGTACTTC.

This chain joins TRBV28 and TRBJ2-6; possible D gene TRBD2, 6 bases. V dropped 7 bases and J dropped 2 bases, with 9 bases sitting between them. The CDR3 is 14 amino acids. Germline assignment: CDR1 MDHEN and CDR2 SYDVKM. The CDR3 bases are TGTGCCAGCAACCGGGGGACTGGGGCCAACGTCCTGACTTTC. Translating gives CASNRGTGANVLTF.

The DNA for the CDR3 is TGTGCCAGCAGTTTATTTAGTAGTCGGGTCTGGAACCCTCAAAACTATGGCTACACCTTC. This codes for CASSLFSSRVWNPQNYGYTF. The chain is built from TRBV28 and TRBJ1-2; D call uncertain. V was trimmed by 1 base and J by 2 bases, leaving 26 bases between them. This CDR3 region has 20 residues. The germline V gene encodes CDR1 MDHEN and CDR2 SYDVKM.

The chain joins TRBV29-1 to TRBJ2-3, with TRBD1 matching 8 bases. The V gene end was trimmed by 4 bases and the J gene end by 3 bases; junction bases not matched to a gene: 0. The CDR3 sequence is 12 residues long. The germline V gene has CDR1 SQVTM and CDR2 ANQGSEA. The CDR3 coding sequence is TGCAGCGTTGGGACAGGGACAGATACGCAGTATTTT. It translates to CSVGTGTDTQYF.

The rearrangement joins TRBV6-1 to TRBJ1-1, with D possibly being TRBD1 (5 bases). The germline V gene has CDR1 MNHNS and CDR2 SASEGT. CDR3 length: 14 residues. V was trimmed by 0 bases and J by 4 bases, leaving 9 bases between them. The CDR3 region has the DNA TGTGCCAGCAGTGAAGCGGCAGGGATCACTGAAGCTTTCTTT. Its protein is CASSEAAGITEAFF.

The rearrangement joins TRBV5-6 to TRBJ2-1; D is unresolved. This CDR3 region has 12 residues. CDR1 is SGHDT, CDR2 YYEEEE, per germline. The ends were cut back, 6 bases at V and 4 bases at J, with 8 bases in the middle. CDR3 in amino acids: CASTSVYNEQFF. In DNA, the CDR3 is TGTGCCAGCACCTCTGTGTACAATGAGCAGTTCTTC.

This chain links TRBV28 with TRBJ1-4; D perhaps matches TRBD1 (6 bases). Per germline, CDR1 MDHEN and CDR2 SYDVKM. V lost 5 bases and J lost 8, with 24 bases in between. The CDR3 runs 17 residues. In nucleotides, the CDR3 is TGTGCCAGCAGTCGGGGGGCAGGGGTACGGTCTCGGGAAAAACTGTTTTTT. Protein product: CASSRGAGVRSREKLFF.

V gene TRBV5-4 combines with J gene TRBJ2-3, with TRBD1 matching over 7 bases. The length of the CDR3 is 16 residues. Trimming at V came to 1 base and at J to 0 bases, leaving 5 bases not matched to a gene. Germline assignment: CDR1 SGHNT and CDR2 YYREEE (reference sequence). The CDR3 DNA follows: TGTGCCAGCAGCTTGCCCGGGACAGCAAGCACAGATACGCAGTATTTT. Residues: CASSLPGTASTDTQYF.

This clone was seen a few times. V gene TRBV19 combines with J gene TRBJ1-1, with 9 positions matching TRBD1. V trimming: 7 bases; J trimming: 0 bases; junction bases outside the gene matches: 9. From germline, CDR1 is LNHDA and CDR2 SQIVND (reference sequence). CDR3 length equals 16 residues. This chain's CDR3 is CASTERTGAMNTEAFF. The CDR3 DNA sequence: TGTGCCAGTACGGAGCGGACAGGGGCGATGAACACTGAAGCTTTCTTT.

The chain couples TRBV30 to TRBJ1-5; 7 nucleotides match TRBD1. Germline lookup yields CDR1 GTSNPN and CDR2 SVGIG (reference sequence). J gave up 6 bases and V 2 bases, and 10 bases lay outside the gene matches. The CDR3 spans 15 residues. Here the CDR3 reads CAWSSGHRGTQPQHF. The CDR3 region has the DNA TGTGCCTGGAGTAGTGGACACAGGGGAACTCAGCCCCAGCATTTT.

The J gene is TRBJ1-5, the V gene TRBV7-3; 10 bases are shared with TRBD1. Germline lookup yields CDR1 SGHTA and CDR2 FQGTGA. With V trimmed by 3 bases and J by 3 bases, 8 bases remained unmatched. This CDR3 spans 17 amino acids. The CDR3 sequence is CASSLVRTGGDNQPQHF. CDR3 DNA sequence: TGTGCCAGCAGCTTGGTAAGGACAGGGGGTGACAATCAGCCCCAGCATTTT.

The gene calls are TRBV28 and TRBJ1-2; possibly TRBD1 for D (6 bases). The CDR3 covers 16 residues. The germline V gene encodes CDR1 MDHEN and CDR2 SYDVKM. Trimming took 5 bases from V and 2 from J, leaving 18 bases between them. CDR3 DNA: TGTGCCAGCAGTCCAAACAGGGTCGTGGGGAACTATGGCTACACCTTC. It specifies CASSPNRVVGNYGYTF.

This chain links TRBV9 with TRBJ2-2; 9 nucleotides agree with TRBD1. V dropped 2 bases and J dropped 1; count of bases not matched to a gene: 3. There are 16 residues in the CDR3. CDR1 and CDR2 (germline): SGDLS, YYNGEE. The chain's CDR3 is CASSVGTGMNTGELFF. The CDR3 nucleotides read TGTGCCAGCAGCGTTGGGACAGGGATGAACACCGGGGAGCTGTTTTTT.

As DNA, the CDR3 is TGTGCCAGCAGGACAGGGAGCTCTGGAAACACCATATATTTT. As protein: CASRTGSSGNTIYF. The rearrangement links TRBV6-1 to TRBJ1-3; 7 nucleotides agree with TRBD1. Losses at the gene ends were 6 bases for V and 0 bases for J; bases not matched to a gene: 2. The CDR3 runs to 14 residues. Germline assignment: CDR1 MNHNS and CDR2 SASEGT.

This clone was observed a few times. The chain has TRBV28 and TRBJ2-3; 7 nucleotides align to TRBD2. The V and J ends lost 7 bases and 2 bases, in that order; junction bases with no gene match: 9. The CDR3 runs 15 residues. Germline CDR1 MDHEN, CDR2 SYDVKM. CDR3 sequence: CASNPTSDYTDTQYF. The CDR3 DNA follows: TGTGCCAGCAATCCAACTAGCGATTACACAGATACGCAGTATTTT.

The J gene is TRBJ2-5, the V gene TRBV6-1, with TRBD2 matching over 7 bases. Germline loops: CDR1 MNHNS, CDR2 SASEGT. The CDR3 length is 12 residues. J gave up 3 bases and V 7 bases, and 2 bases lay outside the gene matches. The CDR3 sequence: CASNAGEETQYF. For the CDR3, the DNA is TGTGCCAGCAACGCGGGAGAAGAGACCCAGTACTTC.

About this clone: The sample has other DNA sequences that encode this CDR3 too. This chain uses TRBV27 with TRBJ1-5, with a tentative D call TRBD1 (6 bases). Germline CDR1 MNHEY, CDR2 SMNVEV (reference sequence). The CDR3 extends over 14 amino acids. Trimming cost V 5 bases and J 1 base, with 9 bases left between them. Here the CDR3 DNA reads TGTGCCAGCAGTCCACAGGGCAGCAATCAGCCCCAGCATTTT. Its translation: CASSPQGSNQPQHF.

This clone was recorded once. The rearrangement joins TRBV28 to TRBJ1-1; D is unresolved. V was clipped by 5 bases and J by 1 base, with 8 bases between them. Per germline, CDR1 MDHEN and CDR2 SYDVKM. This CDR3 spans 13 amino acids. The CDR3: CASSAGGNTEAFF. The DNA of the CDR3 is TGTGCCAGCAGTGCCGGTGGGAACACTGAAGCTTTCTTT.

The CDR3 here is CASSPWAGNHEETQYF. The CDR3 coding sequence is TGTGCCAGCAGTCCATGGGCAGGAAACCATGAAGAGACCCAGTACTTC. The chain couples TRBV27 to TRBJ2-5; D unclear. The CDR3 spans 16 residues. The V end lost 5 bases, the J end lost 3 bases, and 19 bases lay between the germline ends. Per germline, CDR1 MNHEY and CDR2 SMNVEV (reference sequence).

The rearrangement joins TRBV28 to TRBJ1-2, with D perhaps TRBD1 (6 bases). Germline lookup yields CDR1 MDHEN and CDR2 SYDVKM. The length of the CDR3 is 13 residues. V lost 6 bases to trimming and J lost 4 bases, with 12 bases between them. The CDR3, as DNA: TGTGCCAGCAGGCGACAGGACCGCTATGGCTACACCTTC. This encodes CASRRQDRYGYTF.